The clone carrying this T cell receptor beta chain was observed a handful of times. Investigators reverse transcribed all isolated RNA, so they sequenced expressed TCRB transcripts. TCRdb's copy holds only in-frame clones and misses some; the assay was immunoSEQ multiplex PCR. The table records roughly 150,000 clones, 8.5% to 14% of them present only once. The data derive from a study of beta chain features in type 1 diabetes. Germline CDR1 is SEHNR and CDR2 is FQNEAQ (reference sequence). The V and J ends lost 5 bases and 5 bases respectively, with 21 bases between them. The CDR3 totals 16 residues. The receptor comes from a man younger than 35 in good health. This chain uses TRBV7-9 with TRBJ2-5, with a possible D match to TRBD1 (6 bases). Sequencing was done on a sample of central memory CD4+ T cells from blood. DNA for the CDR3: TGTGCCAGCAGCCCCCCGGGCTCCAGGGGTTTGGAGACCCAGTACTTC. Amino acid sequence: CASSPPGSRGLETQYF.